This T cell receptor beta chain was identified during a study of spatial heterogeneity in lung cancer. This clonotype ranks as medium-sized (0.01 to 0.1%). Its antigen is undetermined. Findings and limits, study-wide: The study found ubiquitous expanded tumor TCRs in blood more at resection than follow-up.

The CDR3 loop spans 15 amino acids. V shed 5 bases, J shed 7 bases, and the junction held 8 bases outside the gene matches. Germline CDR1 is SGHVS and CDR2 is FQNEAQ. TCR cDNA molecules each carried a unique molecular identifier. MiXCR, applied by TCRdb to the 5' RACE reads, yields one record per CDR3 protein. Among 20,000 to 25,000 distinct CDR3 sequences listed, 3.5% to 5.5% were seen once. Time point specified: sample taken at primary tumor resection. The authors sequenced whole RNA from tumor, nontumor lung or frozen PBMC without sorting. This receptor was identified in a male donor with early-stage non-small cell lung cancer. Sequenced here: PBMCs, sampled at surgery. The rearrangement joins TRBV7-8 to TRBJ1-6; 7 bases align to TRBD1. CDR3 DNA: TGTGCCAGCAGCACCTCCAGGGGGAACAATTCACCCCTCCACTTT. It translates to CASSTSRGNNSPLHF.